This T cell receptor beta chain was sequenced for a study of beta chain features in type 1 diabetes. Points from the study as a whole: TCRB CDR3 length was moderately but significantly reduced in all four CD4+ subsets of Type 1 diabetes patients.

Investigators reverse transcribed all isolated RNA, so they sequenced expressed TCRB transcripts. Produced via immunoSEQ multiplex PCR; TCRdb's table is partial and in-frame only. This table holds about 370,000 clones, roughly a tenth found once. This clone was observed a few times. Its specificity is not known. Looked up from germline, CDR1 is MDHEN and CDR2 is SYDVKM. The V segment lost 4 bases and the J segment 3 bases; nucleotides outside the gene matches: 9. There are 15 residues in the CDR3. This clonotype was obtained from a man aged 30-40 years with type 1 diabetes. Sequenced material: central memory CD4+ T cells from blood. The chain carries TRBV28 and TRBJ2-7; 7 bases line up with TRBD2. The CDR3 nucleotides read TGTGCCAGCAGTTCAAGCGGGATTGGAAGCTACGAGCAGTACTTC. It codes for CASSSSGIGSYEQYF.